The rows below give T cell receptor beta chains drawn from one sample of a study of early T cells in non-severe SARS-CoV-2 infection. TCRdb re-derived calls from the 5' RACE reads in MiXCR, one entry per CDR3 protein. The sample consists of some 110,000 distinct CDR3 sequences, around 14% of them appearing once. Input material: whole blood. The receptors were sampled from an adult who was a healthcare worker with PCR-confirmed SARS-CoV-2 infection or an uninfected control (not recorded which). The CDR3 runs from the conserved cysteine through the conserved F or W.

V,J,CDR3
TRBV5-1,TRBJ1-6,CASSLGQAQASPLHF
TRBV5-5,TRBJ2-7,CASTHRHSYEQYF
TRBV3-1,TRBJ2-3,CASSLPQRVDTQYF
TRBV3-1,TRBJ1-6,CASSQGSSPLHF
TRBV5-1,TRBJ2-4,CASSYTSRDIQYF
TRBV7-3,TRBJ2-5,CASSLLGLTQETQYF
TRBV7-2,TRBJ2-1,CASSLVFAGHNEQFF
TRBV20-1,TRBJ2-1,CSAWTNEQFF
TRBV12-3/TRBV12-4,TRBJ2-3,CASRTGPTDTQYF
TRBV11-2,TRBJ2-3,CASTHTSGGGDTQYF
TRBV12-3/TRBV12-4,TRBJ2-7,CASSLVGGGSYEQYF
TRBV29-1,TRBJ2-2,CSVGLATGELFF
TRBV20-1,TRBJ2-1,CSARVPGTSSNEQFF
TRBV19,TRBJ2-3,CASKASGVSDTQYF
TRBV24-1,TRBJ1-5,CATSAAGTSQPQRF
TRBV12-3/TRBV12-4,TRBJ2-6,CASSFSGIGANVLTF
TRBV3-1,TRBJ2-1,CASSRGTFSYNEQFF
TRBV7-9,TRBJ2-5,CASSPWDSQETQYF
TRBV13,TRBJ2-1,CASSLGRAWQHEQFF
TRBV5-1,TRBJ1-1,CASSPITGRITEAFF
TRBV5-1,TRBJ2-1,CASSSSSGGFNEQFF
TRBV9,TRBJ1-2,CASSAAMTPGQGARSGYTF
TRBV12-3/TRBV12-4,TRBJ1-2,CASSYSNGAYYGYTF
TRBV12-3/TRBV12-4,TRBJ1-1,CASSFRGARAFF
TRBV9,TRBJ2-3,CASSVEWGGAQYF
TRBV5-1,TRBJ2-5,CASSNGLAGGQETQYF
TRBV6-5,TRBJ2-7,CASSSRDISYEQYF
TRBV7-9,TRBJ2-5,CASSTGKETQYF
TRBV12-5,TRBJ2-3,CASEQLGPTQYF
TRBV10-3,TRBJ2-7,CAISESRAGEQYF
TRBV2,TRBJ1-5,CASTTGDSNQPQHF
TRBV4-1,TRBJ1-2,CASSQETGAGYTF
TRBV20-1,TRBJ2-3,CSALLGSTDTQYF
TRBV12-3/TRBV12-4,TRBJ2-1,CACKRGKPPYNEQFF
TRBV7-9,TRBJ2-4,CASSLGGQGGNIQYF
TRBV7-3,TRBJ2-2,CASSSSGDRGRANTGELFF